Listed here are 21 T cell receptor beta chains from one sample, sequenced in a study of response to subunit inactivated influenza vaccine. In TCRdb, the RT-PCR reads were re-called with MiXCR into one record per CDR3 protein. Found here are around 760,000 distinct CDR3 sequences, 11% to 15% of them singletons; the top ten hold roughly 6.4%. The sample was PBMCs from blood, taken around two weeks before vaccination. These receptors came from a man between 50 and 59 years old who received an inactivated influenza vaccine.

The gene calls are TRBV4-1 and TRBJ2-6; 9 nucleotides match TRBD1. Germline V lookup: CDR1 MGHRA, CDR2 YSYEKL. CDR3 length equals 18 residues. Unmatched junction bases numbered 13, after V lost 5 bases and J lost 5 bases. This CDR3 is CASSVGTGTGLWANVLTF. Here the CDR3 DNA reads TGCGCCAGCAGCGTCGGGACAGGGACGGGCCTCTGGGCCAACGTCCTGACTTTC.

The genes are TRBV5-1 and TRBJ1-2; D gene uncertain. Germline loops: CDR1 SGHRS, CDR2 YFSETQ. The germline V and J ends were trimmed by 4 bases and 2 bases, with 12 bases remaining between them. This CDR3 has 14 amino acids. The CDR3 DNA reads TGCGCCAGCAGCGAGACAATAGGAAACTATGGCTACACCTTC. Protein product: CASSETIGNYGYTF. The variable domain in full, completed from reference TRBV5-1 and TRBJ1-2, reads KAGVTQTPRYLIKTRGQQVTLSCSPISGHRSVSWYQQTPGQGLQFLFEYFSETQRNKGNFPGRFSGRQFSNSRSEMNVSTLELGDSALYLCASSETIGNYGYTFGSGTRLTVV.

This chain uses TRBV6-2 or TRBV6-3 with TRBJ1-1, with D perhaps matching TRBD1 (5 bases). The V gene's germline CDR1 is MNHEY and CDR2 SVGEGT. V dropped 7 bases and J dropped 5 bases, with 17 bases sitting between them. CDR3 length: 14 amino acids. CDR3 sequence (DNA): TGTGCCAGCATCCCACTCGAGGGGAGAACTGAAGCTTTCTTT. The encoded protein is CASIPLEGRTEAFF.

CDR3 sequence: CASLARAGNQPQHF. CDR3 nucleotides: TGTGCCAGCCTAGCAAGGGCGGGGAATCAGCCCCAGCATTTT. V is TRBV6-1 and J is TRBJ1-5; D gene uncertain. The CDR3 is 14 amino acids. CDR1 is MNHNS, CDR2 SASEGT, per germline. V was clipped by 8 bases and J by 4 bases, with 15 bases between them.

This chain uses TRBV5-1 with TRBJ2-7; 8 bases are shared with TRBD2. This CDR3 region has 14 residues. The ends lost 4 bases at V and 4 bases at J; junction bases unmatched: 7. Germline V gene sequence: CDR1 SGHRS, CDR2 YFSETQ. For the CDR3, the DNA is TGCGCCAGCAGCCCGGGGCGGGGGGCTTACGAGCAGTACTTC. Translated: CASSPGRGAYEQYF.

The DNA of the CDR3 is TGTGCCAGCAGCTCTCTAGCGGGAGGGACCCAGTACTTC. This encodes CASSSLAGGTQYF. J is TRBJ2-5 and V is TRBV7-2; 11 bases map to TRBD2. The germline CDR1 and CDR2 sequences are SGHTA and FQGNSA. V lost 4 bases and J lost 7; bases outside the gene matches: 2. The CDR3 runs 13 residues. The complete variable domain, with remaining parts taken from reference TRBV7-2 and TRBJ2-5, reads GAGVSQSPSNKVTEKGKDVELRCDPISGHTALYWYRQSLGQGLEFLIYFQGNSAPDKSGLPSDRFSAERTGGSVSTLTIQRTQQEDSAVYLCASSSLAGGTQYFGPGTRLLVL.

This clonotype came up a few times. The chain links TRBV5-6 to TRBJ2-7; 9 bases map to TRBD2. This CDR3 region has 14 residues. Looked up from germline, CDR1 is SGHDT and CDR2 is YYEEEE. V dropped 1 base and J dropped 4; count of bases not matched to a gene: 3. Here the CDR3 reads CASSLLAGLYEQYF. DNA for the CDR3: TGTGCCAGCAGCTTGCTAGCGGGGCTATACGAGCAGTACTTC.

This clonotype was observed a few times. The V call is TRBV15, the J call TRBJ2-2; 14 bases map to TRBD2. This CDR3 contains 18 residues. CDR1 and CDR2 from the germline V gene are LNHNV and YYDKDF (reference sequence). Germline trimming cut 1 base from V and 3 bases from J; bases unmatched to any gene: 4. In nucleotides, the CDR3 is TGTGCCACCAGCAGAGGACTAGCGGGAGGGCCAGACACCGGGGAGCTGTTTTTT. Its translation is CATSRGLAGGPDTGELFF.

This clonotype was recorded a few times. The chain carries TRBV7-9 and TRBJ1-1; D is perhaps TRBD1 (6 bases). The CDR3 loop spans 13 amino acids. The germline V and J ends were trimmed by 4 bases and 10 bases, with 16 bases remaining between them. CDR1 and CDR2 (germline): SEHNR, FQNEAQ (reference sequence). CDR3 DNA sequence: TGTGCCAGCAGCTCCCTCGGGGGGCTGGGAGCTTTCTTT. Translated: CASSSLGGLGAFF. The entire variable domain, with the rest obtained from reference TRBV7-9 and TRBJ1-1, is as follows: DTGVSQNPRHKITKRGQNVTFRCDPISEHNRLYWYRQTLGQGPEFLTYFQNEAQLEKSRLLSDRFSAERPKGSFSTLEIQRTEQGDSAMYLCASSSLGGLGAFFGQGTRLTVV.

The chain joins TRBV3-1 to TRBJ2-6; D gene unclear. V shed 1 base and J shed 2 bases, with 18 bases lying between them. Germline CDR1 and CDR2: LGHDT and YNNKEL (reference sequence). The CDR3 sequence is 19 residues long. The CDR3 region has the DNA TGTGCCAGCAGCCAAGTATGGGGTGTCAAGCTGACTGGGGCCAACGTCCTGACTTTC. This encodes CASSQVWGVKLTGANVLTF. The variable domain in full, completed from reference TRBV3-1 and TRBJ2-6, reads DTAVSQTPKYLVTQMGNDKSIKCEQNLGHDTMYWYKQDSKKFLKIMFSYNNKELIINETVPNRFSPKSPDKAHLNLHINSLELGDSAVYFCASSQVWGVKLTGANVLTFGAGSRLTVL.

This chain joins TRBV20-1 and TRBJ1-5; 7 bases fit TRBD1. This CDR3 region has 12 residues. Trimming at V came to 6 bases and at J to 3 bases, leaving 2 bases not matched to a gene. Looked up from germline, CDR1 is DFQATT and CDR2 is SNEGSKA (reference sequence). The CDR3 is CSAQGINQPQHF. The DNA for the CDR3 is TGCAGTGCACAGGGGATCAATCAGCCCCAGCATTTT.

This chain joins TRBV20-1 and TRBJ2-5; no firm D call. The ends were cut back, 4 bases at V and 0 bases at J, with 18 bases in the middle. Germline-derived CDR1 and CDR2 are DFQATT and SNEGSKA (reference sequence). The CDR3 is 16 amino acids. The chain's CDR3 is CSAIGDTVGYQETQYF. The CDR3 DNA is TGCAGTGCTATCGGAGACACTGTGGGGTACCAAGAGACCCAGTACTTC.

This clonotype appeared a few times. The J gene is TRBJ2-5, the V gene TRBV20-1; D is uncertain. The ends were cut back, 6 bases at V and 5 bases at J, with 7 bases in the middle. Per germline, CDR1 DFQATT and CDR2 SNEGSKA (reference sequence). The CDR3 has 10 amino acids. CDR3 DNA sequence: TGCAGTGCCCTCACTGAGACCCAGTACTTC. Amino acid sequence: CSALTETQYF.

CDR3 sequence reads: CASTTTSLAGQYF. CDR3 nucleotides: TGTGCCAGCACCACCACTAGCCTCGCTGGGCAGTACTTC. This chain links TRBV6-6 with TRBJ2-7; D may be TRBD2 (6 bases). The germline V gene has CDR1 MNHNY and CDR2 SVGAGI (reference sequence). Trimming pared 7 bases from V and 9 bases from J, leaving 19 bases between. The CDR3 is 13 amino acids.

This clonotype was seen more than once but under ten times. The chain joins TRBV5-1 to TRBJ2-1, with D maybe TRBD1 (6 bases). The V and J ends lost 4 bases and 8 bases respectively, with 19 bases between them. This CDR3 region has 15 residues. Germline loops: CDR1 SGHRS, CDR2 YFSETQ. CDR3 sequence reads: CASSIGWGHVDEQFF. The CDR3 nucleotides read TGCGCCAGCAGCATAGGGTGGGGGCACGTCGATGAGCAGTTCTTC.

This sequence joins TRBV27 and TRBJ2-3; 9 bases are a match to TRBD1. V lost 8 bases to trimming and J lost 2 bases; unmatched junction nucleotides: 8. The CDR3 loop spans 15 amino acids. The germline gives CDR1 MNHEY, CDR2 SMNVEV (reference sequence). The CDR3 sequence is CASGWTGAATDTQYF. The CDR3 DNA follows: TGTGCCAGCGGGTGGACAGGGGCGGCCACAGATACGCAGTATTTT.

This clonotype was found a few times. This chain links TRBV14 with TRBJ2-1, with TRBD2 identical over 9 bases. V was clipped by 1 base and J by 7 bases; unmatched bases: 11. The CDR3 consists of 17 residues. CDR1 is SGHDN and CDR2 is FVKESK in the germline V gene. The CDR3 spells CASSQVPGGGAVNEQFF. The CDR3 nucleotides are TGTGCCAGCAGCCAAGTTCCCGGCGGGGGGGCGGTTAATGAGCAGTTCTTC. The full variable domain, in which reference TRBV14 and TRBJ2-1 provide the parts outside the CDR3, is EAGVTQFPSHSVIEKGQTVTLRCDPISGHDNLYWYRRVMGKEIKFLLHFVKESKQDESGMPNNRFLAERTGGTYSTLKVQPAELEDSGVYFCASSQVPGGGAVNEQFFGPGTRLTVL.

The V and J genes are TRBV29-1 and TRBJ1-3, with TRBD1 identical over 7 bases. With 5 bases clipped from V and 2 bases from J, the junction kept 9 bases outside the gene matches. The V gene's germline CDR1 is SQVTM and CDR2 ANQGSEA. The CDR3 is made up of 15 amino acids. CDR3 sequence reads: CSVSTGTDTGNTIYF. In DNA form, the CDR3 reads TGCAGCGTTTCAACCGGGACAGACACTGGAAACACCATATATTTT. Full variable domain (rest looked up from reference TRBV29-1 and TRBJ1-3): SAVISQKPSRDICQRGTSLTIQCQVDSQVTMMFWYRQQPGQSLTLIATANQGSEATYESGFVIDKFPISRPNLTFSTLTVSNMSPEDSSIYLCSVSTGTDTGNTIYFGEGSWLTVV.

This clonotype came up a few times. CDR3 sequence (DNA): TGTGCCAGCAGTTTTTGGGCCCTCTATGGCTACACCTTC. Protein: CASSFWALYGYTF. The V gene is TRBV12-3 or TRBV12-4, the J gene TRBJ1-2; D is unresolved. The CDR3 is 13 amino acids. The V and J ends lost 3 bases and 4 bases respectively, with 9 bases between them.

The chain links TRBV11-2 to TRBJ2-1, with TRBD2 matching over 8 bases. CDR1 and CDR2 (germline): SGHAT, FQNNGV. V trimming: 1 base; J trimming: 3 bases; junction bases outside the gene matches: 8. The CDR3 runs to 17 residues. The CDR3 coding sequence is TGTGCCAGCAGCTTAGCAATCGGCGGGACTAGCTACAATGAGCAGTTCTTC. It translates to CASSLAIGGTSYNEQFF.

The genes are TRBV27 and TRBJ1-1; 10 bases align to TRBD1. The germline V gene encodes CDR1 MNHEY and CDR2 SMNVEV (reference sequence). With 6 bases clipped from V and 1 base from J, the junction kept 2 bases outside the gene matches. This CDR3 has 14 residues. DNA for the CDR3: TGTGCCAGCAGGACAGGGGGCGGGAACACTGAAGCTTTCTTT. Protein: CASRTGGGNTEAFF.